A single sample gave rise to the 26 T cell receptor beta chains below, sequenced in a study of T cell repertoires in cytomegalovirus infection. What these receptors recognize is not known. TCRdb fed the reads into MiXCR, producing one record per CDR3 protein. Of 110,000 to 150,000 distinct CDR3 sequences in the sample, approximately 30% were seen once. Sequencing was performed on CD8+ T cells from cultured PBMCs, taken from culture after CMV antigen stimulation. The receptors were gathered from a human donor in good health (CMV status not recorded). Some clones in this sample may be carry-over from other donors' samples.

This clonotype has ten or more counts. This rearrangement joins TRBV28 to TRBJ1-2, with TRBD1 matching over 7 bases. This CDR3 has 16 amino acids. Trimming cost V 2 bases and J 7 bases; bases outside gene matches: 13. Germline V CDR1 and CDR2: MDHEN, SYDVKM. As DNA, the CDR3 is TGTGCCAGCAGTTTAACGTACAATGACAGGGTCGCTGGCTACACCTTC. This codes for CASSLTYNDRVAGYTF.

The V gene is TRBV13, the J gene TRBJ2-1; 14 positions match TRBD2. Trimming cost V 4 bases and J 6 bases; bases outside gene matches: 11. Germline values: CDR1 PRHDT, CDR2 FYEKMQ (reference sequence). This CDR3 contains 18 residues. The CDR3 coding sequence is TGTGCCAGCAGCTCACCGGGACTAGCGGGGGTAGTTCGCAATGAGCAGTTCTTC. This translates into CASSSPGLAGVVRNEQFF.

The V and J genes are TRBV7-6 and TRBJ1-1; the D gene is possibly TRBD1 (5 bases). The germline V gene has CDR1 SGHVS and CDR2 FNYEAQ. The CDR3 runs to 14 residues. V was clipped by 4 bases and J by 6 bases, with 15 bases between them. CDR3 region: CASSSGTGGAEAFF. CDR3 DNA: TGTGCCAGCAGCTCCGGGACGGGTGGCGCTGAAGCTTTCTTT.

J is TRBJ1-1 and V is TRBV7-8; D gene unclear. Between the trimmed V and J ends, which lost 2 bases and 1 base, there was a span of 8 bases. The CDR3 runs 14 residues. Germline V gene data show CDR1 as SGHVS and CDR2 as FQNEAQ. CDR3 sequence (DNA): TGTGCCAGCAGCTTATCCGGTGCGAACACTGAAGCTTTCTTT. Translated, it gives CASSLSGANTEAFF.

The CDR3 here is CASSPRGSYGYTF. The CDR3 DNA reads TGTGCCAGCAGTCCCCGGGGGAGCTATGGCTACACCTTC. This chain connects TRBV6-6 to TRBJ1-2, with D possibly being TRBD1 (5 bases). The germline V and J ends were trimmed by 5 bases and 4 bases, with 11 bases remaining between them. CDR1 is MNHNY, CDR2 SVGAGI, per germline (reference sequence). There are 13 residues in the CDR3.

This clonotype came up many times. The CDR3 DNA is TGTGCCAGCAGCTCTCGGGCCGGGGAGCTGTTTTTT. This translates into CASSSRAGELFF. The chain recombines TRBV7-6 with TRBJ2-2; D uncertain. CDR1 SGHVS and CDR2 FNYEAQ come from the germline V gene. V was trimmed by 4 bases and J by 6 bases, leaving 6 bases between them. CDR3 length: 12 residues.

The chain couples TRBV7-8 to TRBJ2-2; D perhaps matches TRBD2 (5 bases). The CDR3 contains 17 residues. Germline assignment: CDR1 SGHVS and CDR2 FQNEAQ. The germline V and J ends were trimmed by 0 bases and 0 bases, with 11 bases remaining between them. CDR3 amino acids: CASSLAQLDPNTGELFF. CDR3 nucleotide sequence: TGTGCCAGCAGCTTAGCCCAACTAGACCCGAACACCGGGGAGCTGTTTTTT.

This clonotype has a count of ten or more. This rearrangement joins TRBV9 to TRBJ2-5, with 7 bases identical to TRBD2. V was pared by 9 bases and J by 5 bases, with 13 bases of the junction left unmatched. Germline assignment: CDR1 SGDLS and CDR2 YYNGEE. The length of the CDR3 is 14 residues. The CDR3 nucleotides read TGTGCCACCGAGGGCGGGGGAATCTGGGAGACCCAGTACTTC. This encodes CATEGGGIWETQYF. The full variable domain, completed using reference TRBV9 and TRBJ2-5, is DSGVTQTPKHLITATGQRVTLRCSPRSGDLSVYWYQQSLDQGLQFLIQYYNGEERAKGNILERFSAQQFPDLHSELNLSSLELGDSALYFCATEGGGIWETQYFGPGTRLLVL.

CDR3 amino acids: CASSDRQSPLYEQYF. Here the CDR3 DNA reads TGTGCCAGCAGCGATCGACAATCCCCCCTATACGAGCAGTACTTC. The chain joins TRBV11-1 to TRBJ2-7; D not certain. CDR3 length equals 15 residues. Germline loops: CDR1 SGHAT, CDR2 FQDESV (reference sequence). Trimming pared 5 bases from V and 4 bases from J, leaving 18 bases between.

The rearrangement links TRBV5-6 to TRBJ1-2; D unresolved. V dropped 3 bases and J dropped 9 bases, with 18 bases sitting between them. Germline V gene lookup returns CDR1 SGHDT and CDR2 YYEEEE. The CDR3 spans 14 residues. The CDR3 sequence is CASSYLGSAARYTF. In DNA, the CDR3 is TGTGCCAGCAGCTATTTAGGCTCCGCTGCCCGCTACACCTTC.

This clonotype has only a few counts. The CDR3 DNA follows: TGTGCCAGCTCCCCCGGGACTAACTATCGCACAGATACGCAGTATTTT. Protein product: CASSPGTNYRTDTQYF. The chain couples TRBV18 to TRBJ2-3, with TRBD2 matching over 7 bases. V lost 6 bases and J lost 1; bases outside the gene matches: 10. This CDR3 is built from 16 residues. Looked up from germline, CDR1 is KGHSH and CDR2 is LQKENI.

This clonotype has only a few counts. The chain couples TRBV2 to TRBJ1-2; TRBD1 agrees at 11 bases. V lost 1 base to trimming and J lost 4 bases; unmatched junction nucleotides: 2. The CDR3 loop spans 15 amino acids. Germline V CDR1 and CDR2: SNHLY, FYNNEI. CDR3 sequence: CASSEGTGGSYGYTF. CDR3 coding DNA: TGTGCCAGCAGTGAAGGGACAGGGGGCAGCTATGGCTACACCTTC.

This clonotype was seen at least ten times. The chain uses TRBV7-6 and TRBJ1-6, with D perhaps TRBD1 (5 bases). The CDR3 is made up of 17 amino acids. CDR1 and CDR2 (germline): SGHVS, FNYEAQ. The ends were cut back, 1 base at V and 8 bases at J, with 18 bases in the middle. The CDR3 region has the DNA TGTGCCAGCAGCTTAGAAGCGGGACCCATATCATATTCACCCCTCCACTTT. It codes for CASSLEAGPISYSPLHF.

The V and J genes are TRBV12-3 or TRBV12-4 and TRBJ1-2; 7 nucleotides align to TRBD1. The J segment lost 4 bases and the V segment lost 2 bases, leaving 10 bases of the junction unmatched. The CDR3 runs to 16 residues. DNA of the CDR3: TGTGCCAGCAGTTTATCGGCCGGGGACAGAGTCTATGGCTACACCTTC. It is translated as CASSLSAGDRVYGYTF.

J is TRBJ1-5 and V is TRBV27; no reliable D call. The germline V gene encodes CDR1 MNHEY and CDR2 SMNVEV (reference sequence). Trimming pared 0 bases from V and 0 bases from J, leaving 9 bases between. The CDR3 extends over 16 amino acids. CDR3 in amino acids: CASSLSAPYSNQPQHF. The CDR3 region has the DNA TGTGCCAGCAGTTTATCTGCGCCTTATAGCAATCAGCCCCAGCATTTT.

The chain combines TRBV19 with TRBJ1-5, with 12 positions matching TRBD1. CDR1 is LNHDA and CDR2 is SQIVND in the germline V gene (reference sequence). The V segment lost 3 bases and the J segment 7 bases; nucleotides outside the gene matches: 4. This CDR3 is built from 15 residues. CDR3 in amino acids: CASSIGDRGQQPQHF. CDR3 nucleotide sequence: TGTGCCAGTAGTATTGGGGACAGGGGGCAGCAGCCCCAGCATTTT.

The chain couples TRBV10-3 to TRBJ1-1; maybe TRBD1 (5 bases). The CDR3 runs to 15 residues. Trimming took 3 bases from V and 1 from J, leaving 12 bases between them. Germline loops: CDR1 ENHRY, CDR2 SYGVKD. CDR3 loop: CAISDNPGANTEAFF. The CDR3 nucleotides are TGTGCCATCAGTGACAACCCTGGGGCGAACACTGAAGCTTTCTTT.

This clonotype was observed a handful of times. The chain employs TRBV4-1 and TRBJ2-7; D gene ambiguous. V dropped 3 bases and J dropped 5 bases, with 11 bases sitting between them. The CDR3 consists of 13 residues. Germline V gives CDR1 MGHRA, CDR2 YSYEKL. DNA for the CDR3: TGCGCCAGCAGCCAGGTTACCTACGACGAGCAGTACTTC. Residues: CASSQVTYDEQYF.

This clonotype has only one observation. The chain recombines TRBV7-8 with TRBJ2-7; 13 nucleotides agree with TRBD2. From germline, CDR1 is SGHVS and CDR2 FQNEAQ. The CDR3 has 14 residues. V shed 7 bases, J shed 5 bases, and the junction held 5 bases outside the gene matches. The CDR3 loop reads CASIFGTSGDEQYF. In DNA form, the CDR3 reads TGTGCCAGCATCTTCGGGACTAGCGGGGACGAGCAGTACTTC.

In its sample, this clonotype was seen many times. The chain has TRBV12-5 and TRBJ2-7; 8 bases map to TRBD2. From germline, CDR1 is LGHNT and CDR2 FRNRAP. The CDR3 length is 20 residues. With V trimmed by 0 bases and J by 0 bases, 16 bases remained unmatched. The CDR3 DNA is TGTGCTAGTGGTTTGGTAGGGTGGCCGCTAGCGGGCAGGAGCTCCTACGAGCAGTACTTC. Its protein product is CASGLVGWPLAGRSSYEQYF.

This chain's CDR3 is CASSRSGTPQETQYF. The CDR3 DNA reads TGCGCCAGCAGCCGGAGCGGGACGCCCCAAGAGACCCAGTACTTC. The chain links TRBV4-1 to TRBJ2-5; 7 nucleotides align to TRBD2. The CDR3 totals 15 residues. Germline V gene lookup returns CDR1 MGHRA and CDR2 YSYEKL. The trim removed 4 bases at V and 1 base at J, leaving 6 bases unmatched.

The chain uses TRBV7-9 and TRBJ2-2; D gene uncertain. The CDR3 spans 12 residues. Germline V gene data show CDR1 as SEHNR and CDR2 as FQNEAQ (reference sequence). V was clipped by 8 bases and J by 4 bases, with 8 bases between them. CDR3 in DNA: TGTGCCAGCGAGTCTCGCACCGGGGAGCTGTTTTTT. Residues: CASESRTGELFF.

Remarks on this clonotype: One junction end does not reproduce the germline sequence, and a read error may be involved. This chain joins TRBV20-1 and TRBJ2-3, with 10 nucleotides matching TRBD2. The CDR3 spans 17 residues. Per the germline V gene, CDR1 is DFQATT and CDR2 is SNEGSKA (reference sequence). CDR3 protein: CSARGLAGDPSTDTQYF. The CDR3, as DNA: TGCAGTGCCAGAGGCCTAGCGGGGGACCCTAGCACAGATACGCAGTATTTT.

This clonotype appeared many times. The chain recombines TRBV4-1 with TRBJ2-5; D gene unclear. Between the trimmed V and J ends, which lost 3 bases and 5 bases, there was a span of 10 bases. The germline CDR1 and CDR2 sequences are MGHRA and YSYEKL. This CDR3 spans 13 amino acids. The CDR3 DNA reads TGCGCCAGCAGCCAGGCAGTAGGGGAGACCCAGTACTTC. This sequence encodes CASSQAVGETQYF.

This clonotype turned up a few times. The genes are TRBV7-7 and TRBJ2-1; D may correspond to TRBD1 or TRBD2 (5 bases each). V lost 5 bases and J 5 bases, leaving 16 bases between the germline ends. CDR1 and CDR2 from the germline V gene are SSHAT and FNYEAQ (reference sequence). This CDR3 contains 15 residues. The CDR3 reads CASSPWGTLDNEQFF. The CDR3, as DNA: TGTGCCAGCAGCCCGTGGGGGACCCTCGACAATGAGCAGTTCTTC.

The CDR3 loop is CASSPRTQGTPSSYEQYF. For the CDR3, the DNA is TGTGCCAGCAGCCCGCGAACACAGGGAACCCCCAGCTCCTACGAGCAGTACTTC. V is TRBV7-9 and J is TRBJ2-7; weak D call: TRBD1 (6 bases). Trimming took 5 bases from V and 0 from J, leaving 23 bases between them. The CDR3 runs 18 residues. Germline CDR1 and CDR2: SEHNR and FQNEAQ (reference sequence). Full variable domain (outside the CDR3, taken from reference TRBV7-9 and TRBJ2-7): DTGVSQNPRHKITKRGQNVTFRCDPISEHNRLYWYRQTLGQGPEFLTYFQNEAQLEKSRLLSDRFSAERPKGSFSTLEIQRTEQGDSAMYLCASSPRTQGTPSSYEQYFGPGTRLTVT.